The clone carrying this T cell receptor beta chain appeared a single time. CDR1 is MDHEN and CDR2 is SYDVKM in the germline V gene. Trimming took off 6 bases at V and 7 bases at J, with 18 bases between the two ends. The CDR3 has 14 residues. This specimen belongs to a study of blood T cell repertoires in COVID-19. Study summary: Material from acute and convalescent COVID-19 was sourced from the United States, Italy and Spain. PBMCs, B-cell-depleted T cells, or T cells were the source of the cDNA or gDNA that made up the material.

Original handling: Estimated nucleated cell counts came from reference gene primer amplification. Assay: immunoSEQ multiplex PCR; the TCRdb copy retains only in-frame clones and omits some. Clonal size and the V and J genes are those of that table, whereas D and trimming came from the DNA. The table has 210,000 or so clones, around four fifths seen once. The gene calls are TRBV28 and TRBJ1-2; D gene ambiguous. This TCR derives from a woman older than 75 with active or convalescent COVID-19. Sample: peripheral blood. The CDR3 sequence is CASSPEGSGRGYTF. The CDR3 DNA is TGTGCCAGCAGCCCAGAGGGCAGCGGACGTGGCTACACCTTC.